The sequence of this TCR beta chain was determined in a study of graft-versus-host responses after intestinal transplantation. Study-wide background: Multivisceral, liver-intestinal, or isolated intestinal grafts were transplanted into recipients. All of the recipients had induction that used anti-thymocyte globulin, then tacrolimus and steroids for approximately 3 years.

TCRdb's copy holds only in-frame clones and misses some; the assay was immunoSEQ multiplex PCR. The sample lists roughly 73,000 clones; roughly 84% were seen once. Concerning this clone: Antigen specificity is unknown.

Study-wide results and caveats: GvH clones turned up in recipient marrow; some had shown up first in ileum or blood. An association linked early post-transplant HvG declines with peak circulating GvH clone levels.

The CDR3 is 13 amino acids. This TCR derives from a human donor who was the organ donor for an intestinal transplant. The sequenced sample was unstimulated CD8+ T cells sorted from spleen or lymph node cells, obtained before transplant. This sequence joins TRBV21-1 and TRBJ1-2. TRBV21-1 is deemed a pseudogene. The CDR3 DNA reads TGTGCCAGAGCAAGAGGGTCGGGCTATGGCTACACCTTC. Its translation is CARARGSGYGYTF.